This T cell receptor beta chain is drawn from a study of Ad26.COV2.S vaccination and SARS-CoV-2 variants. Study-level information: Among those in the COV1001 Ad26.COV2.S trial arm was the donor. Study results and limitations: A substantial breadth of spike-specific CD8+ and CD4+ T cell responses after vaccination has been reported.

Method: immunoSEQ multiplex PCR; TCRdb's copy keeps in-frame clones and lacks some. The table shows hundreds of thousands of clones, with approximately 81% occurring only once. A word on this clone: No antigen is known for it.

The treatment here: around 19 received Ad26.COV2.S at low or high dose, single or two shots; 5 received placebo; per-sample allocation not given. Collection of the samples took place on day 63 after the first injection of vaccine or placebo. The V end lost 6 bases, the J end lost 6 bases, and 18 bases lay between the germline ends. The CDR3 covers 14 residues. Germline CDR1 MNHEY, CDR2 SVGAGI. J is TRBJ2-7 and V is TRBV6-5; tentatively, D is TRBD2 (6 bases). The sequencing here drew on peripheral blood, taken in a trial of Ad26.COV2.S vaccine versus placebo. The TCR sequence derives from a person between 18 and 60 years old who received the Ad26.COV2.S COVID-19 vaccine or a placebo. The CDR3 DNA reads as TGTGCCAGCAGGGTAGGAGGGAGCCCTGGCGAGCAGTACTTC. Protein: CASRVGGSPGEQYF.